The present T cell receptor (beta chain) was sequenced within a study of T cells in Graves' hyperthyroidism and ophthalmopathy. The wider study: Upon initial diagnosis and before any treatment, peripheral blood was collected.

RNA transcripts gave rise to amplified TCR beta CDR3 regions. Carried out on the TCR CDR3, a first-round RT-PCR used the HTBI primer set. TCRdb reprocessed the multiplex PCR reads via MiXCR and lists one record per CDR3 protein. The repertoire holds under 350,000 distinct CDR3 sequences, with around 20% as singletons. Used for diagnoses were clinical symptoms, serum thyroxine and TRAb, thyroid ultrasound and orbital computed tomography. It was 8 to 10 ml of fresh peripheral blood that supplied the PBMCs. At least ten counts were recorded for this clonotype. What it binds is not known. V lost 1 base and J lost 9, with 7 bases in between. Germline V gene lookup returns CDR1 LGHDT and CDR2 YNNKEL (reference sequence). This CDR3 is 13 amino acids long. The study's findings and limits: The model forecast ophthalmopathy, anticipating it by a median approximately 6 months before onset.

This receptor was identified in a woman aged 45-59 years with Graves' hyperthyroidism. The chain is built from TRBV3-1 and TRBJ1-6, with D unresolved. Sequences were obtained from blood. This CDR3 reads CASSQGTGSPLHF. DNA for the CDR3: TGTGCCAGCAGCCAAGGAACGGGTTCACCCCTCCACTTT.